This T cell receptor (beta chain) was sequenced for a study of radiation and T cells in renal cell carcinoma. The table lists this clone with a few counts. Time point noted: baseline pretreatment blood. Treatment of the sample: 15 Gy SBRT to primary tumor, nephrectomy 4 weeks later. This CDR3 is 13 amino acids long. V dropped 5 bases and J dropped 6 bases, with 11 bases sitting between them. Germline CDR1 and CDR2: LNHDA and SQIVND (reference sequence). Using immunoSEQ multiplex PCR, the repertoire was profiled, and TCRdb retains in-frame clones only, with some absent. The sample lists about 130,000 clones, 70% to 90% occurring once.

The clonotype originates from a woman in her 50s with renal cell carcinoma. The starting material was blood, obtained from a patient whose treatment included radiotherapy and nephrectomy. The chain joins TRBV19 to TRBJ1-5; no reliable D call. This chain's CDR3 is CASSPPYPQPQHF. The CDR3, as DNA: TGTGCCAGTAGTCCACCCTATCCTCAGCCCCAGCATTTT.